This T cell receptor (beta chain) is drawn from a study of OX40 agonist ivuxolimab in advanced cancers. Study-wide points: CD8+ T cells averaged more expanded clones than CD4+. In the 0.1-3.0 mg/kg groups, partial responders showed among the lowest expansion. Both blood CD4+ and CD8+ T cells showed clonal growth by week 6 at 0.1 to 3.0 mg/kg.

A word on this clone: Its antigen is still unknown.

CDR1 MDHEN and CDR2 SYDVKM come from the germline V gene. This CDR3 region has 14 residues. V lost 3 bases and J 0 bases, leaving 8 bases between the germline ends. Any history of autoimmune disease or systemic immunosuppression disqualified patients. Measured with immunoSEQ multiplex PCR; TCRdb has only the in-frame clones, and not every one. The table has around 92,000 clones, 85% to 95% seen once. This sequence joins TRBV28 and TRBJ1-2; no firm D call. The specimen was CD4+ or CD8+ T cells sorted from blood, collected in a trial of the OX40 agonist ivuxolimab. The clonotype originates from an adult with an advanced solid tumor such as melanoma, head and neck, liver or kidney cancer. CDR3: CASSFQAPNYGYTF. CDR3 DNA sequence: TGTGCCAGCAGTTTTCAGGCCCCTAACTATGGCTACACCTTC.